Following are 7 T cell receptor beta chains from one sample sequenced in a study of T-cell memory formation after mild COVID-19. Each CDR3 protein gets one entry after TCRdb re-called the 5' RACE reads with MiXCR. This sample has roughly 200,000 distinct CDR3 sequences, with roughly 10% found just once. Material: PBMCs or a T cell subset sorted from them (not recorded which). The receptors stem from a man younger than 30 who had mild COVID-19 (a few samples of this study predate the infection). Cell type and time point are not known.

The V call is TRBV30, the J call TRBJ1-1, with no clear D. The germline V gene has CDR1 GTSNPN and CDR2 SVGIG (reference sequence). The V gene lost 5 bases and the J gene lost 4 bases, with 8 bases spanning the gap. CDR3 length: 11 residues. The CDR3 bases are TGTGCCTGGGTAGGGATCACTGAAGCTTTCTTT. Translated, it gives CAWVGITEAFF.

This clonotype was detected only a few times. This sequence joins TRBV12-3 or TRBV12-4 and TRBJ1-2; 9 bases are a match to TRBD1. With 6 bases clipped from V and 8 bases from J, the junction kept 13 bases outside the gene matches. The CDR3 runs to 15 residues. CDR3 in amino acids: CASRTLSGQGRGYTF. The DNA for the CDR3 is TGTGCCAGCAGAACTCTATCGGGACAGGGTAGAGGCTACACCTTC.

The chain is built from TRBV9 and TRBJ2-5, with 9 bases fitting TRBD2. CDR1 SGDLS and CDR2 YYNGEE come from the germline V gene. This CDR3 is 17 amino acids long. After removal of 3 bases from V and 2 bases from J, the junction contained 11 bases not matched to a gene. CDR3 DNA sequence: TGTGCCAGCAGCGGTAGCCTTGCCCTAGCGGGGCAAGAGACCCAGTACTTC. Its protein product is CASSGSLALAGQETQYF.

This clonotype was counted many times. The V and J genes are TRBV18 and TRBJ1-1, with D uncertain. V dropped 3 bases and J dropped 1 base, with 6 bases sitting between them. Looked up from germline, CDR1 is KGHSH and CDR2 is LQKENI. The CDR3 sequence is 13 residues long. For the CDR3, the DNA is TGTGCCAGCTCACCTAGGCAGAACACTGAAGCTTTCTTT. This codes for CASSPRQNTEAFF. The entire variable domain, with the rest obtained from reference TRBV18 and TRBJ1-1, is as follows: NAGVMQNPRHLVRRRGQEARLRCSPMKGHSHVYWYRQLPEEGLKFMVYLQKENIIDESGMPKERFSAEFPKEGPSILRIQQVVRGDSAAYFCASSPRQNTEAFFGQGTRLTVV.

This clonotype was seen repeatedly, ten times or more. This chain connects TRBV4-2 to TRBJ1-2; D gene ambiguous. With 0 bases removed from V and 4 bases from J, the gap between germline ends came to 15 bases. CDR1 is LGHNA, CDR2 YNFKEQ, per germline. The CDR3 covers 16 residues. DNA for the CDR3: TGTGCCAGCAGCCAAGATTCCGGACGGCAGATCTATGGCTACACCTTC. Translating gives CASSQDSGRQIYGYTF.

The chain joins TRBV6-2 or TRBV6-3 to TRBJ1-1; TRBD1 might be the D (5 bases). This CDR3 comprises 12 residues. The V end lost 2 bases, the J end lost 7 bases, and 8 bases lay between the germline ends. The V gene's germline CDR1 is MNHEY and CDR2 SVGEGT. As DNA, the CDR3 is TGTGCCAGCAGTTACAGGGGTCATGAAGCTTTCTTT. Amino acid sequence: CASSYRGHEAFF.

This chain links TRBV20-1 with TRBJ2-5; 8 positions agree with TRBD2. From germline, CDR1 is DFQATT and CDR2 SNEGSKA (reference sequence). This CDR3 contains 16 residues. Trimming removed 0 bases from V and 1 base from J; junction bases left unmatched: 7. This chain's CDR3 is CSARDLFRGGQETQYF. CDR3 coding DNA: TGCAGTGCTAGAGATCTCTTTCGGGGGGGCCAAGAGACCCAGTACTTC.